Listed below are T cell receptor beta chains from one sample, sequenced in a study of CD8+CD57+ T cells in acquired aplastic anemia. Each CDR3 protein is one row after TCRdb ran MiXCR on the reads. The table includes just over 400,000 distinct CDR3 sequences, 55% to 75% detected once. Sequenced input: sorted CD4+, CD8+, or CD8+CD57+ T cells (not recorded which) from PBMCs. The source of these receptors is a human donor in good health, serving as a control. Each CDR3 is given with its conserved first and last residue. D genes are given only for firm matches. Only some rows state a clone size, as once, few, many or a class for expanded clones.

D gene: .; CDR3 length: 17; V gene: TRBV11-1; J gene: TRBJ2-3; clone size: .; CDR3 DNA: TGTGCCAGCAGCACCCCGACCGGACACTACGACACAGATACGCAGTATTTT; CDR3 protein: CASSTPTGHYDTDTQYF
D gene: .; CDR3 length: 12; V gene: TRBV7-2; J gene: TRBJ1-2; clone size: .; CDR3 DNA: TGTGCCAGCAGTAAACAGGGTTCTGGCTACACCTTC; CDR3 protein: CASSKQGSGYTF
D gene: TRBD1; CDR3 length: 14; V gene: TRBV24-1; J gene: TRBJ2-7; clone size: .; CDR3 DNA: TGTGCCACAGACCCCGGGACAGGGTACTACGAGCAGTACTTC; CDR3 protein: CATDPGTGYYEQYF
D gene: .; CDR3 length: 14; V gene: TRBV5-6; J gene: TRBJ1-2; clone size: .; CDR3 DNA: TGTGCCAGCAGTGTGGCAGGACTGAGCTATGGCTACACCTTC; CDR3 protein: CASSVAGLSYGYTF
D gene: .; CDR3 length: 13; V gene: TRBV7-2; J gene: TRBJ2-7; clone size: once; CDR3 DNA: TGTGCCAGCAGCTTAATGGGCCGTGGCACTGAAGCCTTC; CDR3 protein: CASSLMGRGTEAF
D gene: .; CDR3 length: 12; V gene: TRBV7-2; J gene: TRBJ2-7; clone size: few; CDR3 DNA: TGTGCCAGCAGCGAAGGACGCGTCGAGCAGTACTTC; CDR3 protein: CASSEGRVEQYF
D gene: .; CDR3 length: 15; V gene: TRBV7-3; J gene: TRBJ1-4; clone size: .; CDR3 DNA: TGTGCCAGCACCCCCCGAAGGGTCTTGGGTGAAAAACTGTTTTTT; CDR3 protein: CASTPRRVLGEKLFF
D gene: .; CDR3 length: 15; V gene: TRBV10-3; J gene: TRBJ2-6; clone size: few; CDR3 DNA: TGTGCCATCAGTGACGGAGGGGACGGGGCCAACGTCCTGACTTTC; CDR3 protein: CAISDGGDGANVLTF
D gene: TRBD1; CDR3 length: 14; V gene: TRBV7-2; J gene: TRBJ2-1; clone size: .; CDR3 DNA: TGTGCCAGCAGCCCACAGGGGATGGACATTCAGTACTTCTTC; CDR3 protein: CASSPQGMDIQYFF
D gene: TRBD1; CDR3 length: 13; V gene: TRBV20-1; J gene: TRBJ2-7; clone size: many; CDR3 DNA: TGCAGTGCTTTAGGGGACAGGGGTTGGGAGCAGTACTTC; CDR3 protein: CSALGDRGWEQYF
D gene: TRBD1; CDR3 length: 14; V gene: TRBV10-3; J gene: TRBJ1-2; clone size: few; CDR3 DNA: TGTGCCATCAGTGCGACAGGGGAATTCGATGGCTACACCTTC; CDR3 protein: CAISATGEFDGYTF
D gene: .; CDR3 length: 14; V gene: TRBV12-3/TRBV12-4; J gene: TRBJ1-5; clone size: once; CDR3 DNA: TGTGCCAGCAGGCATACAGGGTCGGGTCAGCCCCAGCATTTT; CDR3 protein: CASRHTGSGQPQHF
D gene: .; CDR3 length: 15; V gene: TRBV7-6; J gene: TRBJ2-3; clone size: once; CDR3 DNA: TGTGCCAGCAGTTTCGCAGGGCCGGGCACAGATACGCAGTATTTT; CDR3 protein: CASSFAGPGTDTQYF
D gene: TRBD1; CDR3 length: 14; V gene: TRBV27; J gene: TRBJ1-6; clone size: many; CDR3 DNA: TGTGCCAGCAGTTCTCAACAGGGGTCCCTTCCCCTCCACTTT; CDR3 protein: CASSSQQGSLPLHF
D gene: .; CDR3 length: 12; V gene: TRBV20-1; J gene: TRBJ1-2; clone size: .; CDR3 DNA: TGCAGTGCTAGAGCGACAGACTATGGCTACACCTTC; CDR3 protein: CSARATDYGYTF
D gene: .; CDR3 length: 13; V gene: TRBV14; J gene: TRBJ1-2; clone size: few; CDR3 DNA: TGTGCCAGCAGCCAAGCCCGTGAGCGTGGCTACACCTTC; CDR3 protein: CASSQARERGYTF
D gene: .; CDR3 length: 18; V gene: TRBV6-2/TRBV6-3; J gene: TRBJ1-2; clone size: many; CDR3 DNA: TGTGCCAGCAGTTCCCCAGCTAACCTGCCGGTCCTATCCTCTGGCTACACCTTC; CDR3 protein: CASSSPANLPVLSSGYTF
D gene: .; CDR3 length: 14; V gene: TRBV4-2; J gene: TRBJ1-2; clone size: .; CDR3 DNA: TGTGCCAGCAGCCCGCGGGGCCAGCGGGAGTCCTACACCTTC; CDR3 protein: CASSPRGQRESYTF
D gene: TRBD1; CDR3 length: 16; V gene: TRBV10-1; J gene: TRBJ2-7; clone size: .; CDR3 DNA: TGTGCCACTAGCCTAGAGTGGGACAGGGAACGCTACGAGCAGTACTTC; CDR3 protein: CATSLEWDRERYEQYF
D gene: .; CDR3 length: 11; V gene: TRBV9; J gene: TRBJ2-5; clone size: .; CDR3 DNA: TGTGCCAGCAGCGTAGGCGGGGCCCAGTACTTC; CDR3 protein: CASSVGGAQYF
D gene: .; CDR3 length: 17; V gene: TRBV7-8; J gene: TRBJ2-3; clone size: .; CDR3 DNA: TGTGCCAGCAGCTCCCCGGGTAACGGCGACGACACGTATACGCAGTATTTT; CDR3 protein: CASSSPGNGDDTYTQYF
D gene: .; CDR3 length: 14; V gene: TRBV7-9; J gene: TRBJ1-1; clone size: .; CDR3 DNA: TGTGCCAGCAGCAGCCTGACAGGGAACACTGAAGCTTTCTTT; CDR3 protein: CASSSLTGNTEAFF
D gene: .; CDR3 length: 14; V gene: TRBV19; J gene: TRBJ1-5; clone size: .; CDR3 DNA: TGTGCCAGTAGTATACAGGGGAGAGATCAGCCCCAGCATTTT; CDR3 protein: CASSIQGRDQPQHF
D gene: TRBD1; CDR3 length: 16; V gene: TRBV6-1; J gene: TRBJ1-1; clone size: .; CDR3 DNA: TGTGCCAGCAGAGACAGGGGTGGATGGGGCGACACTGAAGCTTTCTTT; CDR3 protein: CASRDRGGWGDTEAFF
D gene: .; CDR3 length: 14; V gene: TRBV3-1; J gene: TRBJ2-7; clone size: many; CDR3 DNA: TGTGCCAGCAGCCGTAGGGACATTTACTACGAGCAGTACTTC; CDR3 protein: CASSRRDIYYEQYF
D gene: TRBD1; CDR3 length: 14; V gene: TRBV4-2; J gene: TRBJ2-2; clone size: many; CDR3 DNA: TGTGCCAGCAGCCCGGGACAGGGGGTGGGGGAGCTGTTTTTT; CDR3 protein: CASSPGQGVGELFF
D gene: .; CDR3 length: 15; V gene: TRBV5-6; J gene: TRBJ2-5; clone size: .; CDR3 DNA: TGCGCCAGCAGCCAAATCCAATCAGGGAGAGAGACCCAGTACTTC; CDR3 protein: CASSQIQSGRETQYF
D gene: TRBD1; CDR3 length: 17; V gene: TRBV7-8; J gene: TRBJ1-4; clone size: many; CDR3 DNA: TGTGCCAGCAGCTTAGTAGGGACAGGGGATCATGATGAAAAACTGTTTTTT; CDR3 protein: CASSLVGTGDHDEKLFF
D gene: .; CDR3 length: 14; V gene: TRBV11-2; J gene: TRBJ2-1; clone size: many; CDR3 DNA: TGTGCCAGCAGCTTCTCAGGTGATAACGGTGAGCAGTTCTTC; CDR3 protein: CASSFSGDNGEQFF
D gene: TRBD1; CDR3 length: 13; V gene: TRBV15; J gene: TRBJ1-2; clone size: .; CDR3 DNA: TGTGCCACCCAACCGGGACAGCTCTATGGCTACACCTTC; CDR3 protein: CATQPGQLYGYTF
D gene: TRBD2; CDR3 length: 13; V gene: TRBV20-1; J gene: TRBJ2-5; clone size: once; CDR3 DNA: TGCAGTGCTGTGACTAGCGGGAGAGAGACCCAGTACTTC; CDR3 protein: CSAVTSGRETQYF
D gene: .; CDR3 length: 14; V gene: TRBV19; J gene: TRBJ1-1; clone size: .; CDR3 DNA: TGTGCCAGTAGTATAGGGCCAGCACTCACTGAAGCTTTCTTT; CDR3 protein: CASSIGPALTEAFF
D gene: .; CDR3 length: 17; V gene: TRBV20-1; J gene: TRBJ1-1; clone size: .; CDR3 DNA: TGCAGTGCTGGGGGCCAGCTACCATCAGGCAGGAACACTGAAGCTTTCTTT; CDR3 protein: CSAGGQLPSGRNTEAFF
D gene: TRBD1; CDR3 length: 16; V gene: TRBV5-8; J gene: TRBJ1-2; clone size: once; CDR3 DNA: TGTGCCAGCAGCTTGGGAGGGGACAGGGGAAACTATGGCTACACCTTC; CDR3 protein: CASSLGGDRGNYGYTF
D gene: .; CDR3 length: 16; V gene: TRBV11-2; J gene: TRBJ2-3; clone size: many; CDR3 DNA: TGTGCCAGCAGCTTAGGGGCGGGGGCAAGCACAGATACGCAGTATTTT; CDR3 protein: CASSLGAGASTDTQYF
D gene: .; CDR3 length: 14; V gene: TRBV5-1; J gene: TRBJ2-5; clone size: many; CDR3 DNA: TGCGCCAGCAGCCCCCTACAGGGCTCGTCGACCCAGTACTTC; CDR3 protein: CASSPLQGSSTQYF
D gene: .; CDR3 length: 15; V gene: TRBV12-3/TRBV12-4; J gene: TRBJ2-4; clone size: .; CDR3 DNA: TGTGCCAGCAGTTTAGTGGCAGGGGCCAAAAACATTCAGTACTTC; CDR3 protein: CASSLVAGAKNIQYF
D gene: .; CDR3 length: 13; V gene: TRBV11-2; J gene: TRBJ1-2; clone size: .; CDR3 DNA: TGTGCCAGCAGCTTGGAGACGGGGAAAGGCTACACCTTC; CDR3 protein: CASSLETGKGYTF
D gene: TRBD1; CDR3 length: 17; V gene: TRBV7-9; J gene: TRBJ2-7; clone size: .; CDR3 DNA: TGTGCCAGCAGCCCGGGTCGAGGTCAGGGGGCTTCCTACGAGCAGTACTTC; CDR3 protein: CASSPGRGQGASYEQYF
D gene: .; CDR3 length: 16; V gene: TRBV4-3; J gene: TRBJ2-3; clone size: .; CDR3 DNA: TGCGCCAGCAGCCAAGATTTGGACCCTAGCACAGATACGCAGTATTTT; CDR3 protein: CASSQDLDPSTDTQYF
D gene: .; CDR3 length: 14; V gene: TRBV20-1; J gene: TRBJ1-5; clone size: many; CDR3 DNA: TGCAGTGCTAGCCCCGGGAACCGCAATCAGCCCCAGCATTTT; CDR3 protein: CSASPGNRNQPQHF
D gene: TRBD1; CDR3 length: 15; V gene: TRBV2; J gene: TRBJ1-5; clone size: .; CDR3 DNA: TGTGCCAGCAGTCCGGACAGGAACGGGAATCAGCGCCTGCACTTT; CDR3 protein: CASSPDRNGNQRLHF
D gene: .; CDR3 length: 11; V gene: TRBV29-1; J gene: TRBJ1-1; clone size: few; CDR3 DNA: TGCAGCGTTAACACGGGGACTGAAGCTTTCTTT; CDR3 protein: CSVNTGTEAFF
D gene: .; CDR3 length: 13; V gene: TRBV20-1; J gene: TRBJ2-3; clone size: many; CDR3 DNA: TGCAGTGCTAGAGACGGCAGGGCAGATACGCAGTATTTT; CDR3 protein: CSARDGRADTQYF
D gene: .; CDR3 length: 15; V gene: TRBV5-6; J gene: TRBJ1-4; clone size: .; CDR3 DNA: TGTGCCAGCAGCACGGGGGCAAACAGTAATGAAAAACTGTTTTTT; CDR3 protein: CASSTGANSNEKLFF
D gene: .; CDR3 length: 11; V gene: TRBV29-1; J gene: TRBJ1-4; clone size: many; CDR3 DNA: TGCAGCGTTGCGACAGCGGAAAAACTGTTTTTT; CDR3 protein: CSVATAEKLFF
D gene: .; CDR3 length: 13; V gene: TRBV14; J gene: TRBJ2-7; clone size: .; CDR3 DNA: TGTGCCAGCAGCCAAGTCGGGGCGCGCGAGCAGTACTTC; CDR3 protein: CASSQVGAREQYF
D gene: TRBD2; CDR3 length: 12; V gene: TRBV20-1; J gene: TRBJ2-1; clone size: .; CDR3 DNA: TGCAGTGCTAGAGATCGGGGACTAGCCTCGGTCTTC; CDR3 protein: CSARDRGLASVF
D gene: .; CDR3 length: 12; V gene: TRBV7-2; J gene: TRBJ2-5; clone size: .; CDR3 DNA: TGTGCCAGCAGTTGCCAGGACGGGGCCCAGTACTTC; CDR3 protein: CASSCQDGAQYF
D gene: .; CDR3 length: 15; V gene: TRBV19; J gene: TRBJ2-1; clone size: .; CDR3 DNA: TGTGCCAGTAGTATGCGGGACGTCGGATACAATGAGCAGTTCTTC; CDR3 protein: CASSMRDVGYNEQFF